Listed here are 22 T cell receptor beta chains from one sample, sequenced in a study of cytomegalovirus exposure and HLA in healthy donors. PCR amplification relied on 60 Vbeta primers (plus 13 Jbeta primers). Method: immunoSEQ multiplex PCR; TCRdb's copy keeps in-frame clones and lacks some. The sample comprises approximately 170,000 clones, approximately 62% of which are singletons, and 1.4% to 1.5% rests with the top ten. The material sequenced was PBMCs. These receptors came from a man aged 45-65 years in good health and CMV-seronegative.

V and J are TRBV7-9 and TRBJ1-2, with D perhaps matching TRBD1 (5 bases). The CDR3 is made up of 16 amino acids. The V gene's germline CDR1 is SEHNR and CDR2 FQNEAQ (reference sequence). V was pared by 0 bases and J by 5 bases, with 16 bases between. The CDR3 loop is CASSLAEPGRIYGYTF. DNA for the CDR3: TGTGCCAGCAGCTTAGCAGAGCCAGGGAGGATTTATGGCTACACCTTC. Variable domain in full (rest from reference TRBV7-9 and TRBJ1-2): DTGVSQNPRHKITKRGQNVTFRCDPISEHNRLYWYRQTLGQGPEFLTYFQNEAQLEKSRLLSDRFSAERPKGSFSTLEIQRTEQGDSAMYLCASSLAEPGRIYGYTFGSGTRLTVV.

This clone occurred a few times. The chain joins TRBV19 to TRBJ1-5, with 12 bases that match TRBD1. This CDR3 contains 17 residues. CDR1 is LNHDA and CDR2 is SQIVND in the germline V gene (reference sequence). J was trimmed by 2 bases and V by 7 bases; bases with no gene match: 9. The CDR3 sequence: CASKVGQGAMGNQPQHF. The CDR3 DNA sequence: TGTGCCAGTAAGGTGGGACAGGGGGCGATGGGCAATCAGCCCCAGCATTTT.

In its sample, this clone was seen once. This chain joins TRBV29-1 and TRBJ1-5; 9 bases map to TRBD1. Germline CDR1 is SQVTM and CDR2 is ANQGSEA. This CDR3 region has 13 residues. Germline trimming cut 8 bases from V and 3 bases from J; bases unmatched to any gene: 5. CDR3 region: CSTRTGDNQPQHF. Here the CDR3 DNA reads TGCAGCACCCGGACAGGGGACAATCAGCCCCAGCATTTT. Complete variable domain (other parts from reference TRBV29-1 and TRBJ1-5): SAVISQKPSRDICQRGTSLTIQCQVDSQVTMMFWYRQQPGQSLTLIATANQGSEATYESGFVIDKFPISRPNLTFSTLTVSNMSPEDSSIYLCSTRTGDNQPQHFGDGTRLSIL.

J is TRBJ1-1 and V is TRBV2; no reliable D call. Germline V gives CDR1 SNHLY, CDR2 FYNNEI. The V gene lost 7 bases and the J gene lost 0 bases, with 9 bases spanning the gap. This CDR3 is built from 13 residues. The DNA for the CDR3 is TGTGCCAGCACGATCAGGTTGAACACTGAAGCTTTCTTT. Protein: CASTIRLNTEAFF.

In this sample, this clone turned up a few times. The chain uses TRBV5-1 and TRBJ2-1; weak D call: TRBD2 (5 bases). Germline V gives CDR1 SGHRS, CDR2 YFSETQ. V shed 0 bases and J shed 0 bases, with 10 bases lying between them. The CDR3 is 16 amino acids. This CDR3 reads CASSLGMGSSYNEQFF. DNA for the CDR3: TGCGCCAGCAGCTTGGGCATGGGGAGCTCCTACAATGAGCAGTTCTTC.

The chain joins TRBV25-1 to TRBJ1-1; 9 bases match TRBD1. Germline lookup yields CDR1 MGHDK and CDR2 SYGVNS. The CDR3 is made up of 16 amino acids. Trimming at V came to 3 bases and at J to 1 base, leaving 6 bases not matched to a gene. The CDR3 DNA is TGTGCCAGCAGTGACTCTGGGACAGGGCAGAACACTGAAGCTTTCTTT. Amino acids: CASSDSGTGQNTEAFF.

The rearrangement joins TRBV6-6 to TRBJ1-5; tentative D call: TRBD1 (5 bases). CDR1 and CDR2 from the germline V gene are MNHNY and SVGAGI (reference sequence). V lost 2 bases and J lost 3, with 8 bases in between. CDR3 length equals 14 residues. As DNA, the CDR3 is TGTGCCAGCAGTTACGACAGTCCCAATCAGCCCCAGCATTTT. This gives the protein CASSYDSPNQPQHF.

The chain has TRBV6-5 and TRBJ2-5, with D possibly matching TRBD1 (5 bases). V dropped 2 bases and J dropped 11 bases, with 21 bases sitting between them. Germline CDR1 is MNHEY and CDR2 is SVGAGI. CDR3 length: 15 residues. CDR3 coding DNA: TGTGCCAGCAGTTACGTTGACAGCCTTGGGTTCGTGCAGTACTTC. It is translated as CASSYVDSLGFVQYF.

The chain couples TRBV29-1 to TRBJ1-2, with 7 bases lining up with TRBD1. J gave up 5 bases and V 5 bases, and 8 bases lay outside the gene matches. CDR3 size: 13 residues. In germline, CDR1 is SQVTM, CDR2 ANQGSEA. CDR3 amino acids: CSVFKGQNYGYTF. The CDR3, as DNA: TGCAGCGTTTTCAAGGGACAGAATTATGGCTACACCTTC.

This clone came up once. V is TRBV2 and J is TRBJ1-2; D unclear. CDR1 is SNHLY, CDR2 FYNNEI, per germline. Deletions cut 7 bases from V and 2 bases from J, with 11 bases between. The CDR3 runs 13 residues. The CDR3: CASNPGFNYGYTF. The CDR3 DNA follows: TGTGCCAGCAATCCCGGGTTCAACTATGGCTACACCTTC.

The chain carries TRBV6-1 and TRBJ1-2; a weak D match, TRBD1 (6 bases). V was cut by 0 bases and J by 7 bases, with 15 bases left in between. Germline values: CDR1 MNHNS, CDR2 SASEGT. This CDR3 is built from 15 residues. The CDR3 DNA reads TGTGCCAGCAGTGAAGCAGCAGGCCAGGGGAGTGGCTACACCTTC. It encodes CASSEAAGQGSGYTF.

The V gene is TRBV18, the J gene TRBJ1-1; D is undetermined. The CDR3 loop spans 16 amino acids. Trimming pared 4 bases from V and 1 base from J, leaving 16 bases between. Germline loops: CDR1 KGHSH, CDR2 LQKENI. DNA for the CDR3: TGTGCCAGCTCACTCGGGGTAGCGGGTGAGAACACTGAAGCTTTCTTT. Translating gives CASSLGVAGENTEAFF.

This clone has just a few counts. The genes are TRBV11-2 and TRBJ1-1; a weak D match, TRBD1 (6 bases). CDR3 length: 13 residues. The germline V and J ends were trimmed by 5 bases and 6 bases, with 13 bases remaining between them. CDR1 is SGHAT, CDR2 FQNNGV, per germline. The CDR3 loop reads CASSLNRAAEAFF. Written as DNA, the CDR3 is TGTGCCAGCAGCCTGAACAGGGCCGCTGAAGCTTTCTTT. Full variable domain (missing parts from reference TRBV11-2 and TRBJ1-1): EAGVAQSPRYKIIEKRQSVAFWCNPISGHATLYWYQQILGQGPKLLIQFQNNGVVDDSQLPKDRFSAERLKGVDSTLKIQPAKLEDSAVYLCASSLNRAAEAFFGQGTRLTVV.

This chain connects TRBV6-1 to TRBJ1-6; D possibly corresponds to TRBD1 (5 bases). From germline, CDR1 is MNHNS and CDR2 SASEGT. This CDR3 contains 15 residues. Trimming pared 1 base from V and 7 bases from J, leaving 11 bases between. The CDR3 region is CASSEVGTGNSPLHF. For the CDR3, the DNA is TGTGCCAGCAGTGAAGTAGGTACAGGAAATTCACCCCTCCACTTT.

The chain employs TRBV6-1 and TRBJ1-6; TRBD1 agrees at 9 bases. Germline values: CDR1 MNHNS, CDR2 SASEGT. With V trimmed by 5 bases and J by 8 bases, 1 base remained unmatched. The CDR3 has 13 amino acids. The CDR3 coding sequence is TGTGCCAGCAGTAGACAGGGGGATTCACCCCTCCACTTT. It encodes CASSRQGDSPLHF.

V is TRBV27 and J is TRBJ1-2, with TRBD1 matching over 7 bases. Germline CDR1 is MNHEY and CDR2 is SMNVEV (reference sequence). There are 12 residues in the CDR3. Trimming removed 6 bases from V and 4 bases from J; junction bases left unmatched: 2. This CDR3 reads CASRTGSYGYTF. As DNA, the CDR3 is TGTGCCAGCAGGACAGGGAGCTATGGCTACACCTTC.

The chain combines TRBV4-3 with TRBJ2-4, with a possible D match to TRBD2 (6 bases). CDR1 LGHNA and CDR2 YSLEER come from the germline V gene. The CDR3 covers 16 residues. V was clipped by 2 bases and J by 6 bases, with 17 bases between them. CDR3 in amino acids: CASSQYGGSEVNIQYF. Here the CDR3 DNA reads TGCGCCAGCAGCCAATACGGAGGGTCCGAGGTAAACATTCAGTACTTC.

This clone is a singleton in its sample. The CDR3 sequence is CASSYRATGELFF. CDR3 bases: TGTGCCAGCAGCTACAGGGCCACCGGGGAGCTGTTTTTT. The rearrangement links TRBV6-1 to TRBJ2-2, with D tentatively TRBD1 (6 bases). Germline CDR1 reads MNHNS; CDR2 reads SASEGT. V lost 6 bases, J lost 4 bases, and 9 bases lay in between. The CDR3 covers 13 residues.

V and J are TRBV27 and TRBJ2-1; 10 bases map to TRBD1. The V gene end was trimmed by 6 bases and the J gene end by 10 bases; junction bases not matched to a gene: 15. The CDR3 contains 16 residues. Germline V gene data show CDR1 as MNHEY and CDR2 as SMNVEV (reference sequence). The CDR3 sequence is CASSNLPGQGNLEQFF. The CDR3 DNA reads as TGTGCCAGCAGCAACCTTCCGGGACAGGGGAATCTCGAGCAGTTCTTC.

The chain links TRBV7-2 to TRBJ1-1, with TRBD1 identical over 10 bases. V was pared by 5 bases and J by 0 bases, with 6 bases of the junction left unmatched. The germline V gene encodes CDR1 SGHTA and CDR2 FQGNSA. The CDR3 consists of 16 residues. CDR3 amino acids: CASSPDRGRLNTEAFF. Written as DNA, the CDR3 is TGTGCCAGCAGCCCCGACAGGGGGCGGTTGAACACTGAAGCTTTCTTT.

This rearrangement joins TRBV5-4 to TRBJ2-3, with TRBD1 matching over 8 bases. Unmatched junction bases numbered 4, after V lost 0 bases and J lost 4 bases. The CDR3 has 15 residues. Germline loops: CDR1 SGHNT, CDR2 YYREEE (reference sequence). The CDR3 region is CASSLAQGGPDTQYF. The CDR3, as DNA: TGTGCCAGCAGCTTGGCACAGGGGGGCCCAGATACGCAGTATTTT. Complete variable domain (other parts from reference TRBV5-4 and TRBJ2-3): ETGVTQSPTHLIKTRGQQVTLRCSSQSGHNTVSWYQQALGQGPQFIFQYYREEENGRGNFPPRFSGLQFPNYSSELNVNALELDDSALYLCASSLAQGGPDTQYFGPGTRLTVL.

The rearrangement uses TRBV9 and TRBJ1-2, with 9 nucleotides matching TRBD1. The germline CDR1 and CDR2 sequences are SGDLS and YYNGEE. CDR3 length: 11 amino acids. The ends lost 4 bases at V and 11 bases at J; junction bases unmatched: 3. CDR3 protein: CASSQTGGYTF. The CDR3 DNA sequence: TGTGCCAGCAGCCAGACAGGGGGGTACACCTTC.